This T cell receptor (beta chain) is from a study of cytomegalovirus exposure and HLA in healthy donors. This clone was counted once. Separate from the approximately 670-subject first cohort was the approximately 120-subject validation cohort, to which the donors belonged. Clones were sequenced by immunoSEQ multiplex PCR, and TCRdb holds only the in-frame ones, with some missing. In the table there are 75,000 to 95,000 clones, around 96% of which are singletons. Germline V gene data show CDR1 as SGDLS and CDR2 as YYNGEE. This CDR3 spans 17 amino acids. With 4 bases clipped from V and 6 bases from J, the junction kept 15 bases outside the gene matches.

This TCR derives from a man aged 18 to 30 in good health and CMV-seronegative. The specimen was PBMCs. The chain carries TRBV9 and TRBJ2-2, with 7 nucleotides matching TRBD1. The CDR3 loop is CASSSSQFDRVAGELFF. CDR3 nucleotides: TGTGCCAGCAGCTCATCCCAATTCGACAGGGTGGCCGGGGAGCTGTTTTTT.